The clone carrying this TCR beta chain was recorded many times. Its antigen is not identified. TCRdb reprocessed the 5' RACE reads with MiXCR, giving one entry per CDR3 protein. The sample includes 3,000 to 4,000 distinct CDR3 sequences, around a third of them seen just once. The CDR3 covers 15 residues. CDR1 is SGHRS and CDR2 is YFSETQ in the germline V gene. V lost 2 bases, J lost 7 bases, and 7 bases stayed unmatched. This specimen comes from a study of neurological immune-mediated disorders. Study-wide results and caveats: No CDR3 amino acid sequences were shared by expanded clones across subjects, suggesting private repertoires in all groups. HTLV-1-associated myelopathy ranked highest for TCR clonal expansion and multiple sclerosis lowest, beneath healthy controls.

This chain connects TRBV5-1 to TRBJ2-1, with TRBD1 identical over 9 bases. The sequenced sample consisted of CD8+ T cells from blood. This TCR derives from a man aged 45 to 65 with HTLV-1-associated myelopathy (HAM/TSP). CDR3 in DNA: TGCGCCAGCAGCTTTGGACAGGGGCTTGAGAATGAGCAGTTCTTC. This codes for CASSFGQGLENEQFF.